Here is one TCR beta chain with its context. This sample was included in a study of CD8 T cells in Susac syndrome. V trimming: 0 bases; J trimming: 7 bases; junction bases outside the gene matches: 12. CDR3 length: 19 amino acids. Germline CDR1 is LGHDT and CDR2 is YNNKEL (reference sequence). Roughly 0.45 to 1 ug RNA was reverse transcribed with random hexamers. Amplification of TCR beta CDR3 spanned 54 Vbeta and 13 Jbeta via immunoSEQ multiplex PCR. TCRdb redid the calling of the immunoSEQ multiplex PCR reads with MiXCR, one entry per CDR3 protein. Of some 300,000 distinct CDR3 sequences listed, about 88% were seen once; the top ten hold around 0.18%. Blood CD8+ and CD4+ T cells underwent high-throughput TCR beta sequencing. Each multiple sclerosis control was a treatment-naive patient with relapsing-remitting disease that was either stable or active. While CD8+ and CD4+ T cells were isolated negatively, TEMRA cells were enriched by FACS.

The sequenced sample was CD8+ T cells from PBMCs. The V call is TRBV3-1, the J call TRBJ2-2, with TRBD1 matching over 12 bases. The TCR was taken from a human donor with multiple sclerosis. CDR3 region: CASSQDEIWGTGGFGELFF. CDR3 in DNA: TGTGCCAGCAGCCAAGACGAGATTTGGGGGACAGGGGGCTTCGGGGAGCTGTTTTTT.